This T cell receptor beta chain was captured by sequencing in a study of Ad26.COV2.S vaccination and SARS-CoV-2 variants (dated by TCRdb to the early 2020s). With regard to the full study: Vaccine-arm donors came from COV1001, a multicentre, randomized, double-blind, placebo-controlled phase I-IIa trial of Ad26.COV2.S in healthy adults. Investigators remained blinded to trial group allocation during experiments and outcome assessment. Trial participants were randomized into five groups of five: low-dose or high-dose Ad26.COV2.S given once or twice, or placebo on both occasions. Ad26.COV2.S was given intramuscularly at 5x10^10 or 1x10^11 viral particles, as a single shot or as two shots 56 days apart. A total of around 32 samples were included in the TCR-sequenced set, comprising around 19 Ad26.COV2.S vaccine recipients, 5 placebo recipients and 8 SARS-CoV-2 convalescent individuals. TCRbeta repertoire sequencing was used to assess the specificity and breadth of SARS-CoV-2-reactive T cell receptors after Ad26.COV2.S vaccination. Overall study outcomes, separate from this receptor: Vaccine and placebo recipients had comparable non-spike TCR breadth, which fits with the vaccine containing only spike. The authors noted that the TCR breadth and depth analyses may have underestimated total T cell responses. Substantial breadth of spike-specific CD8+ and CD4+ T cell responses was reported after vaccination. Compared with placebo recipients, Ad26.COV2.S recipients showed higher spike-specific TCR breadth (P = 0.0014). The study was not powered for comparison of responses between vaccine doses or regimens.

The immunoSEQ Assay was used to sequence TCRbeta CDR3 regions. After extraction, genomic DNA underwent amplification by bias-controlled multiplex PCR, followed by high-throughput sequencing. The authors' analysis ran thus. To quantify the absolute abundance of every unique TCRbeta CDR3 region, sequences were collapsed and filtered. T cell fraction was estimated by normalization of TCRbeta template counts to usable DNA, with usable DNA being measured through amplification of reference genes present in all nucleated cells. Repertoire TCRs were annotated as SARS-CoV-2-specific by exact matching of V gene, CDR3 amino acid sequence and J gene to a known reactive TCR set. The reference SARS-CoV-2 TCR set was derived from MIRA and filtered for enrichment in COVID-19-positive ImmuneCODE repertoires, a step that removed public or cross-reactive TCRs. Using the MIRA antigens, annotated TCRs were further analysed by specific ORF or by position within an ORF. Breadth was defined as annotated unique rearrangements over total unique productive rearrangements; depth was the summed frequency of those rearrangements. TCR breadth was compared between groups using two-sided Wilcoxon rank-sum tests. Sourced from immuneACCESS, this table was stored by TCRdb with only in-frame sequences that have V and J called. A share of the clones is absent; for the studies checked, an unresolved V gene accounts for under half, and the remainder has no known explanation. The V and J calls and the clone size are those of that table, but D and trimming were determined from the DNA. The sample table records about 330,000 clones; roughly 90% of these occur just once. Of the sample, around 5.5% is held by the ten largest clones.

Concerning this clone: Its antigen target is currently unknown. No base quality values were provided; no much bigger clone lies one nucleotide off.

Reading the germline V gene gives CDR1 SNHLY and CDR2 FYNNEI. Including the terminal cysteine and phenylalanine, the CDR3 comprises 12 residues. Kept here is only the CDR3 DNA, which spans 36 bases and is read in frame from base 1. Between the V and J ends, shortened by 5 bases and 11 bases respectively, the junction contains 10 bases. The intended sense of this specimen's treatment or condition label: around 19 received Ad26.COV2.S at low or high dose, single or two shots; 5 received placebo; per-sample allocation not given. For vaccine and placebo recipients, the sequenced repertoires came from samples collected on day 63 after the first injection. Between 29 July and 7 August 2020, Cohort 1b enrolled around 25 adults aged 18-55 years at one site in Boston, USA. Ad26.COV2.S was a replication-incompetent adenovirus type 26 vector that expressed a prefusion-stabilized SARS-CoV-2 spike protein derived from the original Wuhan strain.

This sequence uses TRBV2 and TRBJ2-6; 6 matching bases give a weak D call of TRBD1. This specimen was peripheral blood, taken in a trial of Ad26.COV2.S vaccine versus placebo. This sequence originates from a person between 18 and 59 years old who received the Ad26.COV2.S COVID-19 vaccine or a placebo. The DNA sequence reads TGTGCCAGCAGTCAGGGGTGGGACGTCCTGACTTTC. Translated, it gives CASSQGWDVLTF.